The source of this T cell receptor (beta chain) is a study of blood T cell repertoires in COVID-19. Study background: Donors in the United States, Italy and Spain gave samples during acute or convalescent COVID-19.

In terms of age and location, participants ranged from roughly 18 to 90 years and lived in about 25 US areas. Recovery meant two consecutive negative NP/OP PCR tests, professional clearance, or resolved symptoms. Germline values: CDR1 SGHAT, CDR2 FQNNGV. The CDR3 runs 14 residues. Trimming shortened V by 3 bases and J by 0 bases, and 9 bases separated the two germline ends. Original analysis: Reference gene primer amplification in the assay estimated nucleated cell counts. The repertoire was sequenced with immunoSEQ multiplex PCR; TCRdb's copy has only in-frame clones and lacks some. That table gives V, J and clone size, and the DNA gave D and trimming. The sample contains more than 300,000 clones, 70% to 90% of which appear only once.

This TCR came from a woman aged 18-29 years who had recovered from COVID-19. This sequence joins TRBV11-2 and TRBJ2-7, with D unresolved. Source material: PBMCs or T cells enriched from blood (not recorded which). CDR3 sequence: CASSFGSTSYEQYF. The CDR3 coding sequence is TGTGCCAGCAGCTTCGGTTCCACCTCCTACGAGCAGTACTTC.